Presented here are 5 T cell receptor beta chains from one specimen sequenced in a study of siplizumab effects on memory and regulatory T cells. Here immunoSEQ multiplex PCR was the method, and the copy in TCRdb shows in-frame clones only, minus some. The table has fewer than 80,000 clones, 93% seen once. The sequenced material came from CD8+ T cells sorted from blood. All receptors come from a human donor in good health.

This clone was found once. This chain uses TRBV4-3 with TRBJ1-2, with 10 bases fitting TRBD1. CDR3 length: 16 residues. V shed 0 bases and J 7 bases; nucleotides not matched to a gene: 8. CDR1 LGHNA and CDR2 YSLEER come from the germline V gene. The chain's CDR3 is CASSQDERDRGSGYTF. CDR3 sequence (DNA): TGCGCCAGCAGCCAAGATGAAAGGGACAGGGGCTCTGGCTACACCTTC.

The rearrangement uses TRBV27 and TRBJ1-1; maybe TRBD1 (6 bases). The germline CDR1 and CDR2 sequences are MNHEY and SMNVEV (reference sequence). The CDR3 spans 16 residues. Trimming stripped 3 bases from V and 2 bases from J, with 16 bases between. In DNA form, the CDR3 reads TGTGCCAGCAGTTTGACCCTCGGGACACCAAACACTGAAGCTTTCTTT. This gives the protein CASSLTLGTPNTEAFF.

CDR3: CASSKPVLRRGSSYEQYF. CDR3 bases: TGTGCCAGCAGCAAACCTGTCCTTAGGCGGGGAAGCTCCTACGAGCAGTACTTC. V usage is TRBV21-1 and J usage is TRBJ2-7; the table assigns TRBD2, which was not confirmed against the DNA. TRBV21-1 has pseudogene status. The CDR3 loop spans 18 amino acids.

The chain employs TRBV4-1 and TRBJ2-7; D remains unclear. There are 11 residues in the CDR3. Germline assignment: CDR1 MGHRA and CDR2 YSYEKL. The V end was cut by 0 bases, the J end by 6 bases, with 3 bases between. DNA for the CDR3: TGCGCCAGCAGCCAAGAAGGCGAGCAGTACTTC. Its protein is CASSQEGEQYF.

This chain connects TRBV28 to TRBJ1-2; D possibly corresponds to TRBD1 (6 bases). CDR3 length equals 13 residues. V dropped 6 bases and J dropped 2 bases, with 10 bases sitting between them. Germline V gene data show CDR1 as MDHEN and CDR2 as SYDVKM. CDR3 nucleotide sequence: TGTGCCAGCAGCCTCGACAGGAACTATGGCTACACCTTC. Translation: CASSLDRNYGYTF.